A selection of T cell receptor beta chains follows, all from one sample in a study of control samples from healthy donors and cancer patients. Measured with immunoSEQ multiplex PCR; TCRdb has only the in-frame clones, and not every one. The sample has more than 95,000 clones; roughly 93% are singletons. The sequenced sample consisted of blood. These receptors originate from a man aged 25-40 years in good health. The CDR3 runs from the conserved cysteine through the conserved F or W. The D gene is left open where the match is weak. Size is stated for part of the rows, as once, few or many counts, or as a class when the clone is expanded.

TRBJ1-1 | - | TRBV27 | - | CASTSGRNSEAFF | TGTGCCAGCACCTCAGGCCGGAACTCTGAAGCTTTCTTT
TRBJ1-2 | - | TRBV7-2 | - | CASSLDSRVGGYTF | TGTGCCAGCAGCTTAGACAGCAGGGTAGGAGGCTACACCTTC
TRBJ1-2 | - | TRBV29-1 | - | CSTGGSDYGYTF | TGCAGCACCGGGGGGTCGGACTATGGCTACACCTTC
TRBJ2-2 | - | TRBV10-1 | - | CASSGNGELFF | TGCGCCAGCAGTGGCAACGGGGAGCTGTTTTTT
TRBJ1-2 | once | TRBV18 | - | CASSPVEDREGYTF | TGTGCCAGCTCACCAGTCGAGGACAGAGAGGGCTACACCTTC
TRBJ1-2 | - | TRBV9 | - | CASLSRADGYTF | TGTGCCAGCCTCTCGCGGGCCGATGGCTACACCTTC
TRBJ1-3 | - | TRBV25-1 | TRBD1 | CASSETQGAESGNTIYF | TGTGCCAGCAGTGAGACACAGGGGGCAGAATCTGGAAACACCATATATTTT
TRBJ2-7 | - | TRBV6-5 | - | CASRTSGAGEQYF | TGTGCCAGCAGAACCTCCGGGGCAGGGGAGCAGTACTTC
TRBJ2-3 | - | TRBV5-1 | - | CASSLRGVSTDTQYF | TGCGCCAGCAGCTTGAGGGGGGTTAGCACAGATACGCAGTATTTT
TRBJ1-2 | - | TRBV6-5 | - | CASNPAFGDNYGYTF | TGTGCCAGCAACCCCGCCTTTGGGGACAACTATGGCTACACCTTC
TRBJ1-6 | - | TRBV6-5 | - | CASSYRSSSPLHF | TGTGCCAGCAGTTACAGGAGCAGTTCACCCCTCCACTTT
TRBJ2-5 | - | TRBV6-1 | TRBD2 | CASSESSRGGGETQYF | TGTGCCAGCAGTGAGAGCTCGCGCGGGGGGGGAGAGACCCAGTACTTC
TRBJ2-3 | - | TRBV9 | - | CASCANTQYF | TGTGCCAGCTGCGCCAATACGCAGTATTTT
TRBJ2-3 | - | TRBV11-2 | - | CASSSRRLEDTQYF | TGTGCCAGCAGCTCGCGTCGACTAGAAGATACGCAGTATTTT
TRBJ1-5 | - | TRBV19 | TRBD1 | CASSIRGAGGYQPQHF | TGTGCCAGTAGTATAAGGGGGGCAGGGGGTTATCAGCCCCAGCATTTT
TRBJ2-2 | - | TRBV18 | - | CASSRLPSGNTGELFF | TGTGCCAGCTCAAGATTGCCCAGCGGTAACACCGGGGAGCTGTTTTTT
TRBJ2-2 | - | TRBV7-2 | - | CASSLVSVELFF | TGTGCCAGCAGCTTAGTCAGTGTGGAGCTGTTTTTT
TRBJ2-5 | - | TRBV4-2 | TRBD2 | CASSQSPGLAETQYF | TGTGCCAGCAGCCAAAGTCCGGGACTAGCAGAGACCCAGTACTTC
TRBJ2-5 | - | TRBV7-9 | - | CASSRKETQYF | TGTGCCAGCAGCCGAAAAGAGACCCAGTACTTC
TRBJ1-4 | - | TRBV2 | - | CASSVRTVVEKLFF | TGTGCCAGCAGTGTTCGGACAGTAGTTGAAAAACTGTTTTTT
TRBJ2-3 | - | TRBV2 | TRBD2 | CASSGRGGGLSTDTQYF | TGTGCCAGCAGTGGCCGTGGCGGGGGGCTTAGCACAGATACGCAGTATTTT
TRBJ2-1 | - | TRBV5-4 | TRBD1 | CASSLYDRVINEQFF | TGTGCCAGCAGCCTCTATGACAGGGTAATCAATGAGCAGTTCTTC
TRBJ2-2 | - | TRBV18 | TRBD1 | CASSPETGGSGITGELFF | TGTGCCAGCTCACCAGAGACAGGGGGTAGTGGCATCACCGGGGAGCTGTTTTTT
TRBJ1-2 | - | TRBV4-2 | - | CASSPDLRGYTF | TGTGCCAGCAGCCCAGACCTTCGGGGCTACACCTTC
TRBJ1-3 | - | TRBV5-1 | - | CASSLDGNSGNTIYF | TGCGCCAGCAGCTTGGATGGGAACTCTGGAAACACCATATATTTT
TRBJ2-5 | - | TRBV27 | TRBD2 | CRISGGALQETQYF | TGTAGGATTAGCGGGGGAGCCTTACAAGAGACCCAGTACTTC
TRBJ1-5 | - | TRBV28 | - | CASSLGPSNQPQHF | TGTGCCAGCAGTTTAGGCCCCTCAAATCAGCCCCAGCATTTT
TRBJ1-6 | - | TRBV6-5 | TRBD1 | CASSLQGTGASPLHF | TGTGCCAGCAGCCTCCAAGGGACAGGGGCCTCACCCCTCCACTTT
TRBJ1-4 | - | TRBV2 | TRBD1 | CASIARTGGGEKLFF | TGTGCCAGCATCGCACGGACAGGGGGGGGAGAAAAACTGTTTTTT
TRBJ1-4 | once | TRBV5-4 | - | CASSGGSAPNEKLFF | TGTGCCAGCAGCGGGGGCAGTGCACCTAATGAAAAACTGTTTTTT
TRBJ2-7 | once | TRBV7-8 | TRBD1 | CASSLRDRVSHEQYF | TGTGCCAGCAGCTTAAGGGACAGGGTTTCTCACGAGCAGTACTTC
TRBJ1-1 | - | TRBV5-1 | - | CASSIDTDTEAFF | TGCGCCAGCAGCATAGACACGGACACTGAAGCTTTCTTT
TRBJ1-5 | few | TRBV4-2 | TRBD1 | CASSQDYGQGYSNQPQHF | TGTGCCAGCAGCCAAGATTACGGACAGGGGTATAGCAATCAGCCCCAGCATTTT
TRBJ1-2 | - | TRBV6-1 | - | CASSEGWGPNYGYTF | TGTGCCAGCAGTGAAGGATGGGGGCCTAACTATGGCTACACCTTC
TRBJ2-7 | - | TRBV14 | - | CASSQAGLGRTLREQYF | TGTGCCAGCAGCCAAGCAGGCCTCGGTCGAACCCTACGAGAGCAGTACTTC
TRBJ1-2 | once | TRBV6-6 | - | CASSYKGQGNYGYTF | TGTGCCAGCAGTTACAAGGGGCAGGGAAACTATGGCTACACCTTC
TRBJ2-7 | - | TRBV28 | TRBD1 | CASSFGQGVYEQYF | TGTGCCAGCAGTTTTGGACAGGGTGTCTACGAGCAGTACTTC
TRBJ1-2 | - | TRBV11-2 | - | CASSTLVGYTF | TGTGCCAGCAGCACCTTGGTTGGCTACACCTTC
TRBJ2-7 | few | TRBV5-1 | - | CASSLGDREISEQYF | TGCGCCAGCAGCTTAGGGGATAGGGAGATTTCCGAGCAGTACTTC
TRBJ2-5 | - | TRBV12-5 | - | CASGLLEVETQYF | TGTGCTAGTGGTTTGTTGGAGGTGGAGACCCAGTACTTC
TRBJ2-5 | - | TRBV7-9 | TRBD2 | CASSLELAGGQETQYF | TGTGCCAGCAGCTTAGAGTTAGCGGGGGGTCAAGAGACCCAGTACTTC
TRBJ1-2 | once | TRBV14 | TRBD1 | CASSQAIGQGNTGYGYTF | TGTGCCAGCAGCCAAGCTATTGGACAGGGGAATACGGGCTATGGCTACACCTTC
TRBJ1-2 | - | TRBV5-8 | - | CASSQGYGYTF | TGTGCCAGCAGCCAGGGATATGGCTACACCTTC
TRBJ2-6 | - | TRBV5-6 | - | CASSFTPATSGANVLTF | TGTGCCAGCAGCTTTACCCCGGCGACCTCTGGGGCCAACGTCCTGACTTTC
TRBJ1-4 | - | TRBV14 | TRBD1 | CASSRTGVGNEKLFF | TGTGCCAGCAGCCGAACAGGGGTCGGTAATGAAAAACTGTTTTTT
TRBJ1-1 | - | TRBV6-5 | - | CASFLNRNTEAFF | TGTGCCAGCTTCCTAAATCGAAACACTGAAGCTTTCTTT
TRBJ2-7 | - | TRBV5-4 | - | CASSPGRGQGAYEQYF | TGTGCCAGCAGCCCGGGGCGGGGGCAGGGTGCCTACGAGCAGTACTTC
TRBJ1-1 | - | TRBV5-1 | TRBD1 | CASRWDRGPEAFF | TGCGCCAGCAGATGGGACAGGGGCCCTGAAGCTTTCTTT
TRBJ1-1 | - | TRBV5-1 | - | CASSLGLGTVTEAFF | TGCGCCAGCAGCTTGGGCCTCGGGACGGTCACTGAAGCTTTCTTT
TRBJ1-5 | - | TRBV30 | - | CAWTGGPREPQHF | TGTGCCTGGACTGGGGGTCCTCGGGAGCCCCAGCATTTT
TRBJ2-1 | - | TRBV6-5 | TRBD1 | CASSQTGGTNNEQFF | TGTGCCAGCAGTCAGACAGGGGGCACCAACAATGAGCAGTTCTTC
TRBJ1-2 | - | TRBV4-2 | - | CASSQDLGYEGDYGYTF | TGTGCCAGCAGCCAAGATTTGGGCTACGAGGGGGACTATGGCTACACCTTC
TRBJ2-1 | - | TRBV12-5 | TRBD2 | CASGLLQRGGYNEQFF | TGTGCTAGTGGTTTGCTTCAGCGGGGGGGCTACAATGAGCAGTTCTTC
TRBJ1-1 | - | TRBV11-1 | - | CASSLLGRTEAFF | TGTGCCAGCAGCTTACTGGGAAGAACTGAAGCTTTCTTT
TRBJ1-2 | medium-sized | TRBV6-5 | - | CASSLTSENYGYTF | TGTGCCAGCAGTCTGACGTCAGAAAACTATGGCTACACCTTC
TRBJ2-3 | - | TRBV5-1 | - | CASSLVGTTDTQYF | TGCGCCAGCAGCTTGGTGGGGACAACAGATACGCAGTATTTT
TRBJ1-2 | few | TRBV19 | - | CASSARMGSGYTF | TGTGCCAGTAGTGCGAGAATGGGGAGTGGCTACACCTTC